This passage covers 11 T cell receptor beta chains from one sample sequenced in a study of T cell clonotyping in hematopoietic cell transplantation (dated by TCRdb to the early 2020s). In light of the paper, this sample's time point label describes: recipient sample about 28 days before transplant, after cytoreduction. The library was built by means of the immunoSEQ multiplex PCR assay. This is the immuneACCESS table as TCRdb keeps it, with only in-frame sequences that have V and J called. A part of the clones is gone; compared with another copy, unresolved V genes explain less than half, and the rest is unexplained. The sample table records about 41,000 clones; around 85% of these occur just once. About 2.6% of the sample is taken by the ten largest. The sample consisted of peripheral blood mononuclear cells, taken before stem cell transplant. The source is a man aged 55 to 70 with acute myeloid leukemia. Some clones in this sample may be carry-over from other donors' samples.

The chain couples TRBV14 to TRBJ1-2; D is uncertain. V was shortened by 1 base and J by 7 bases, with 10 bases between the two germline ends. Germline V gene sequence: CDR1 SGHDN, CDR2 FVKESK. The CDR3 extends over 13 amino acids. CDR3 amino acids: CASSQVGNGGYTF. As DNA, the CDR3 is TGTGCCAGCAGCCAAGTGGGGAACGGTGGCTACACCTTC. Variable domain in full (rest from reference TRBV14 and TRBJ1-2): EAGVTQFPSHSVIEKGQTVTLRCDPISGHDNLYWYRRVMGKEIKFLLHFVKESKQDESGMPNNRFLAERTGGTYSTLKVQPAELEDSGVYFCASSQVGNGGYTFGSGTRLTVV.

The rearrangement joins TRBV15 to TRBJ1-4, with D possibly matching TRBD1 (6 bases). The germline V gene encodes CDR1 LNHNV and CDR2 YYDKDF (reference sequence). The CDR3 is made up of 12 amino acids. V was clipped by 9 bases and J by 3 bases, with 8 bases between them. For the CDR3, the DNA is TGTGCCACTAGGACAGCTAATGAAAAACTGTTTTTT. Its protein is CATRTANEKLFF.

The genes are TRBV4-3 and TRBJ2-2; no definite D call. Germline CDR1 and CDR2: LGHNA and YSLEER. Trimming removed 1 base from V and 6 bases from J, with 9 bases in between. This CDR3 spans 14 amino acids. The CDR3 DNA reads TGCGCCAGCAGCCAAGGAAGATTCGCCGGGGAGCTGTTTTTT. Translating gives CASSQGRFAGELFF.

This clone was found once. The chain is built from TRBV28 and TRBJ1-3; 7 bases line up with TRBD1. The V gene end was trimmed by 3 bases and the J gene end by 3 bases; junction bases not matched to a gene: 8. CDR1 is MDHEN and CDR2 is SYDVKM in the germline V gene. This CDR3 has 16 amino acids. CDR3 in DNA: TGTGCCAGCAGTTTGATCCGGGACAGAGTTGGAAACACCATATATTTT. This codes for CASSLIRDRVGNTIYF.

The V gene is TRBV7-2, the J gene TRBJ2-5; either TRBD1 or TRBD2 may fit D (6 bases each). CDR3 length: 14 residues. The germline V gene has CDR1 SGHTA and CDR2 FQGNSA. The V gene lost 6 bases and the J gene lost 5 bases, with 16 bases spanning the gap. CDR3 sequence (DNA): TGTGCCAGCAGACCGTCCGGGGGCGGGGAGACCCAGTACTTC. Translated: CASRPSGGGETQYF.

The V call is TRBV28, the J call TRBJ2-3; tentative D call: TRBD1 (7 bases). From germline, CDR1 is MDHEN and CDR2 SYDVKM. The CDR3 runs 15 residues. The V gene lost 5 bases and the J gene lost 2 bases, with 14 bases spanning the gap. The CDR3 coding sequence is TGTGCCAGCAGTCCCAGGGGGGCGCCCACAGATACGCAGTATTTT. It translates to CASSPRGAPTDTQYF.

This chain links TRBV30 with TRBJ1-6, with D possibly TRBD1 on 5 matching bases. CDR3 size: 14 residues. Looked up from germline, CDR1 is GTSNPN and CDR2 is SVGIG (reference sequence). The CDR3 loop reads CASWSGVYNSPLHF. The CDR3 DNA reads as TGTGCATCCTGGTCGGGGGTATATAATTCACCCCTCCACTTT. The full variable domain, with the rest looked up from reference TRBV30 and TRBJ1-6, is SQTIHQWPATLVQPVGSPLSLECTVEGTSNPNLYWYRQAAGRGLQLLFYSVGIGQISSEVPQNLSASRPQDRQFILSSKKLLLSDSGFYLCASWSGVYNSPLHFGNGTRLTVT.

V and J are TRBV5-8 and TRBJ2-7, with a tentative D call TRBD2 (5 bases). Germline V lookup: CDR1 SGHTS, CDR2 YDEGEE. The ends were cut back, 2 bases at V and 6 bases at J, with 12 bases in the middle. This CDR3 contains 13 residues. The CDR3 nucleotides read TGTGCCAGCAGCTTACAGAGGGTTTCCGAGCAGTACTTC. Translation: CASSLQRVSEQYF.

The rearrangement uses TRBV19 and TRBJ1-2; D remains ambiguous. This CDR3 spans 14 amino acids. Germline V gives CDR1 LNHDA, CDR2 SQIVND (reference sequence). Between the trimmed V and J ends, which lost 0 bases and 4 bases, there was a span of 9 bases. The CDR3: CASSIDRRIYGYTF. CDR3 sequence (DNA): TGTGCCAGTAGTATAGACAGGAGAATCTATGGCTACACCTTC.

The genes are TRBV6-6 and TRBJ1-5, with 11 bases identical to TRBD1. Germline CDR1 and CDR2: MNHNY and SVGAGI (reference sequence). The CDR3 sequence is 15 residues long. The V and J ends lost 7 bases and 6 bases, in that order; junction bases with no gene match: 8. The CDR3 DNA sequence: TGTGCCAGCACGCCGGGACAGGGGGGGTCTCAGCCCCAGCATTTT. It yields the protein CASTPGQGGSQPQHF.

CDR3 protein: CAWSGFGRNEQFF. The CDR3 DNA follows: TGTGCCTGGAGTGGTTTCGGGCGCAATGAGCAGTTCTTC. The chain combines TRBV30 with TRBJ2-1; D is undetermined. CDR1 and CDR2 from the germline V gene are GTSNPN and SVGIG (reference sequence). Trimming shortened V by 1 base and J by 6 bases, and 10 bases separated the two germline ends. This CDR3 is 13 amino acids long.